This TCR beta chain was recorded in a study of cytomegalovirus exposure and HLA in healthy donors. The PCR was carried out with 60 Vbeta primers and 13 Jbeta primers. Data came from immunoSEQ multiplex PCR; TCRdb stores just in-frame clones and leaves some out. Altogether 150,000 to 200,000 clones are present, around 79% being singletons, with the ten largest covering roughly 7.5%. A remark on this clone: The antigen remains unidentified.

As for the donors, each was a healthy bone marrow donor. Study results and limitations: Among immune exposure information, only CMV serostatus was available. According to the study, approximately 150 TCR beta chains were cytomegalovirus-associated.

Sample: PBMCs. The TCR originated in a male donor in good health and CMV-seropositive.

As DNA, the CDR3 is TGTGCCATCGGGGAGGGCAATCAGCCCCAGCATTTT. Encoded protein: CAIGEGNQPQHF. J is TRBJ1-5 and V is TRBV10-3; the D is unclear. The CDR3 sequence is 12 residues long. CDR1 is ENHRY and CDR2 is SYGVKD in the germline V gene. Trimming pared 8 bases from V and 2 bases from J, leaving 7 bases between.